This T cell receptor beta chain was identified during a study of blood T cell repertoires in COVID-19. About the research overall: Whether acute or convalescent, the COVID-19 samples came from the United States, Italy and Spain. T cells, B-cell-depleted T cells, or PBMCs supplied cDNA or gDNA.

This CDR3 region has 11 residues. With 9 bases removed from V and 4 bases from J, the gap between germline ends came to 8 bases. Original handling: Reference gene primer amplification yielded estimated nucleated cell counts. Produced via immunoSEQ multiplex PCR; TCRdb's table is partial and in-frame only. D and trimming were read from the DNA, whereas the V and J calls and clone size are those reported in that table. This table holds 390,000 or so clones, just over 85% found once. The clonotype originates from a woman aged 25-40 years with active or convalescent COVID-19. J is TRBJ2-3 and V is TRBV23-1; D not resolved. TRBV23-1 is an ORF, and what it does is uncertain. Source material: peripheral blood. In DNA form, the CDR3 reads TGCGCCAGGACTGAGCCAGATACGCAGTATTTT. Protein: CARTEPDTQYF.